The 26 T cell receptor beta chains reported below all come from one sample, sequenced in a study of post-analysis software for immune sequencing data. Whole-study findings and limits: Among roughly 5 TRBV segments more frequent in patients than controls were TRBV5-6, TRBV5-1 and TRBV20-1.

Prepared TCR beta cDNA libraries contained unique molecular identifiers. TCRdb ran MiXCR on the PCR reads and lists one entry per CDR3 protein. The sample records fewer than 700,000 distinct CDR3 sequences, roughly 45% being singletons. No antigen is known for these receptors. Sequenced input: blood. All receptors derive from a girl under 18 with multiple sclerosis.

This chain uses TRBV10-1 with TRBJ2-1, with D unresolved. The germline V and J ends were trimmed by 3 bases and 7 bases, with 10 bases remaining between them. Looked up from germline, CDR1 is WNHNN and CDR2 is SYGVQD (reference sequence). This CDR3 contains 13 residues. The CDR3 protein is CASSDGSGNEQFF. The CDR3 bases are TGCGCCAGCAGTGATGGATCCGGTAATGAGCAGTTCTTC.

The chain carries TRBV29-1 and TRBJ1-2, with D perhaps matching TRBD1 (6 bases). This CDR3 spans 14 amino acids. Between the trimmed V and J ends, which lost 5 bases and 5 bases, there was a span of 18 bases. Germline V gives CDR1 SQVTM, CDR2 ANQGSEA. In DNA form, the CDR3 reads TGCAGCGTTCCGGGGATCCAGGGGCTGTATGGCTACACCTTC. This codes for CSVPGIQGLYGYTF.

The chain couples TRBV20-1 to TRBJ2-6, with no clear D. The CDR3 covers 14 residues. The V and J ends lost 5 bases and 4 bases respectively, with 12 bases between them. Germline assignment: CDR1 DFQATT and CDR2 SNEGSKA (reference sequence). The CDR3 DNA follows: TGCAGTGCTCCTCAGGAGTTGGGGGCCAACGTCCTGACTTTC. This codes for CSAPQELGANVLTF.

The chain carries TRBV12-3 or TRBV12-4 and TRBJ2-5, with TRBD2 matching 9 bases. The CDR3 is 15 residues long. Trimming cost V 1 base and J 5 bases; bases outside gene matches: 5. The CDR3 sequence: CASSLGLAAWETQYF. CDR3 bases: TGTGCCAGCAGTTTAGGACTAGCGGCTTGGGAGACCCAGTACTTC.

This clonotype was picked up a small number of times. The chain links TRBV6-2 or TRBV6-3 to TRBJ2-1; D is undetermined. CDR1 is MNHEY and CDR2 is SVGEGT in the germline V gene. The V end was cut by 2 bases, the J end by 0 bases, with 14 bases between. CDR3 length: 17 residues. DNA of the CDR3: TGTGCCAGCAGTTACGACGGACGGACCAGCTCCTACAATGAGCAGTTCTTC. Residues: CASSYDGRTSSYNEQFF.

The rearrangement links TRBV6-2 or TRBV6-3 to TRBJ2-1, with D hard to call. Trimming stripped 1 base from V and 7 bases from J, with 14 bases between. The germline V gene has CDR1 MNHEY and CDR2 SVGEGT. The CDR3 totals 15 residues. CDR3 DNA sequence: TGTGCCAGCAGTTACTTTGGACCCCAATCGAATGAGCAGTTCTTC. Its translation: CASSYFGPQSNEQFF.

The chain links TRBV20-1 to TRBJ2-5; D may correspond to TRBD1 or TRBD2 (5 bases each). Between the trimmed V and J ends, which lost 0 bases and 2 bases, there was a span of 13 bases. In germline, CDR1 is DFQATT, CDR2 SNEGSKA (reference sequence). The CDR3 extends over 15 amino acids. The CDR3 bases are TGCAGTGCTAGAGATCGGAAGGGACCACAAGAGACCCAGTACTTC. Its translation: CSARDRKGPQETQYF.

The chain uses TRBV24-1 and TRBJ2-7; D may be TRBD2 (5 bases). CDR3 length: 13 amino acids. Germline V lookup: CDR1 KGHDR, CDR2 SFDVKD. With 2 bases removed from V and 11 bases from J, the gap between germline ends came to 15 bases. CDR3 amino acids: CATSDSPRAVEYF. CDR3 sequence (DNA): TGTGCCACCAGTGATTCCCCTCGAGCGGTCGAGTACTTC.

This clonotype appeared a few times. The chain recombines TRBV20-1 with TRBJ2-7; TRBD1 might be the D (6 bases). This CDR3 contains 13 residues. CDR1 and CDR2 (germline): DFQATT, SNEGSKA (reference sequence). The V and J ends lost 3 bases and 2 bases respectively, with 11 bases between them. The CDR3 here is CSASGDKTYEQYF. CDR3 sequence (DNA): TGCAGTGCTAGCGGGGACAAAACCTACGAGCAGTACTTC.

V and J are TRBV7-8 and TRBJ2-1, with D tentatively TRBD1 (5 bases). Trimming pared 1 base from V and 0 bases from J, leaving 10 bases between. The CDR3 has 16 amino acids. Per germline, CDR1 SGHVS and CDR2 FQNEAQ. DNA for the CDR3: TGTGCCAGCAGCTTAGTTGGGGCCTTCTCCTACAATGAGCAGTTCTTC. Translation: CASSLVGAFSYNEQFF.

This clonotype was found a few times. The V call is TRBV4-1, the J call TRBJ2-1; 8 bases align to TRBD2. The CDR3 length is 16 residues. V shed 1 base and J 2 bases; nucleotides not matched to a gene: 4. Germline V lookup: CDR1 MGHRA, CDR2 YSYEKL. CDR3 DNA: TGCGCCAGCAGCCAAGTTCGACTAGCGACCTACAATGAGCAGTTCTTC. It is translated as CASSQVRLATYNEQFF.

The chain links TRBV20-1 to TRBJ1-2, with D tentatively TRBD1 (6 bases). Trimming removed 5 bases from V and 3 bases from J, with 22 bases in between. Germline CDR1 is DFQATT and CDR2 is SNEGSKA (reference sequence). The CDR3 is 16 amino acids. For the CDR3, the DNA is TGCAGTGCTGGGTCCGGAGGGGGGGCCGAAGACTATGGCTACACCTTC. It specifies CSAGSGGGAEDYGYTF.

DNA of the CDR3: TGTGCCAGCAGTTTGAGCTGGGACAAATCCTACGAGCAGTACTTC. Its protein product is CASSLSWDKSYEQYF. This chain connects TRBV12-3 or TRBV12-4 to TRBJ2-7; a weak D match, TRBD1 (6 bases). V was pared by 3 bases and J by 1 base, with 13 bases between. The CDR3 consists of 15 residues.

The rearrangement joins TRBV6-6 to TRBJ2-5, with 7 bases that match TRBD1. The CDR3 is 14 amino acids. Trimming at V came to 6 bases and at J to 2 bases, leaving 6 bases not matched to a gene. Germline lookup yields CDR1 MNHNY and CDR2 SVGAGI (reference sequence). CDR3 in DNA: TGTGCCAGCAGGCGTACACAGGGGCAAGAGACCCAGTACTTC. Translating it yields CASRRTQGQETQYF.

CDR3 nucleotides: TGCAGTGCTAGGGATAGGACAGGGGCCTACGAGCAGTACTTC. Amino acid sequence: CSARDRTGAYEQYF. The V and J genes are TRBV20-1 and TRBJ2-7; 9 bases are a match to TRBD1. Germline lookup yields CDR1 DFQATT and CDR2 SNEGSKA (reference sequence). The trim removed 3 bases at V and 2 bases at J, leaving 5 bases unmatched. CDR3 length equals 14 residues.

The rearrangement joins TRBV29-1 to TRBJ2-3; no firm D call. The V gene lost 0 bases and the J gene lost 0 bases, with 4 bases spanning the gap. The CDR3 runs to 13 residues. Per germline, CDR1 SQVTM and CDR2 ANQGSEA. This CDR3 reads CSVEEPSTDTQYF. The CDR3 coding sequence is TGCAGCGTTGAAGAACCTAGCACAGATACGCAGTATTTT.

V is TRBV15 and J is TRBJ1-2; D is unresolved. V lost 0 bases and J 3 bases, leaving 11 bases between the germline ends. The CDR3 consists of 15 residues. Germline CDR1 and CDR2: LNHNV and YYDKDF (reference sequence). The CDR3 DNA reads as TGTGCCACCAGCAGAGATCGGGCCAGAGACTATGGCTACACCTTC. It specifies CATSRDRARDYGYTF.

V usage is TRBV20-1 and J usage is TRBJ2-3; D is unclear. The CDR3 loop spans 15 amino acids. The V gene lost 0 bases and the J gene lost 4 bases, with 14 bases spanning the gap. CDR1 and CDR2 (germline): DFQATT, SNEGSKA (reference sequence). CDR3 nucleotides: TGCAGTGCTAGAGAATCACTGGCAGCAGCAGATACGCAGTATTTT. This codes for CSARESLAAADTQYF.

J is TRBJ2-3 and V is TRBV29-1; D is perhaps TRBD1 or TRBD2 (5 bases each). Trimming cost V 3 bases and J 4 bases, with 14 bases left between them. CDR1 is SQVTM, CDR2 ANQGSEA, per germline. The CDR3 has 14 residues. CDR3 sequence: CSVEPSRDPDTQYF. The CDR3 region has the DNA TGCAGCGTTGAGCCTAGCAGGGACCCAGATACGCAGTATTTT.

CDR3 DNA: TGCGCCAGCAGCCCGACAGGGACCTTTAATCAGCCCCAGCATTTT. It yields the protein CASSPTGTFNQPQHF. The gene calls are TRBV5-1 and TRBJ1-5; TRBD1 matches at 7 bases. Looked up from germline, CDR1 is SGHRS and CDR2 is YFSETQ. The length of the CDR3 is 15 residues. J lost 4 bases, V lost 4 bases, and 8 bases had no gene match.

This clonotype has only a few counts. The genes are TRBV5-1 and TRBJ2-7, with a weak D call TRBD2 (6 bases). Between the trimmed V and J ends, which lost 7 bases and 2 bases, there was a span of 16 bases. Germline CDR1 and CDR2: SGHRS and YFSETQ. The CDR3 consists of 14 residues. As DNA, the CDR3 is TGCGCCAGCCAACGGGACTCCCAAACCTACGAGCAGTACTTC. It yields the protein CASQRDSQTYEQYF.

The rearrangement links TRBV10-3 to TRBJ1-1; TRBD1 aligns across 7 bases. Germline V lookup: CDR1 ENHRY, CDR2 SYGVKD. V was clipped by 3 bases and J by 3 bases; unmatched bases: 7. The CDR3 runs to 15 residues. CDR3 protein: CAISDPGGRDTEAFF. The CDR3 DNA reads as TGTGCCATCAGTGATCCAGGGGGACGGGACACTGAAGCTTTCTTT.

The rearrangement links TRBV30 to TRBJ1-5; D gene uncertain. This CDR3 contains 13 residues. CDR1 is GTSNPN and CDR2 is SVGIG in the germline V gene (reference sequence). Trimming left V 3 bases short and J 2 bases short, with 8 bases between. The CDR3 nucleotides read TGTGCCTGGAGCCGGACGGGCAATCAGCCCCAGCATTTT. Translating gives CAWSRTGNQPQHF. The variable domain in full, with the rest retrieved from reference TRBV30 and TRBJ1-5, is SQTIHQWPATLVQPVGSPLSLECTVEGTSNPNLYWYRQAAGRGLQLLFYSVGIGQISSEVPQNLSASRPQDRQFILSSKKLLLSDSGFYLCAWSRTGNQPQHFGDGTRLSIL.

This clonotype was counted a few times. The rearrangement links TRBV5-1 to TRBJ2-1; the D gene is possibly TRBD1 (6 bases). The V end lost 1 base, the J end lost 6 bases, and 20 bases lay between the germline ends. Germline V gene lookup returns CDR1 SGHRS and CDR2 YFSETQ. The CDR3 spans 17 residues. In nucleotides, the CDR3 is TGCGCCAGCAGCTTGTACAGCTGGTCAGGGGTGGTCAATGAGCAGTTCTTC. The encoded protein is CASSLYSWSGVVNEQFF. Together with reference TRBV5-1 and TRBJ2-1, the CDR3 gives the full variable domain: KAGVTQTPRYLIKTRGQQVTLSCSPISGHRSVSWYQQTPGQGLQFLFEYFSETQRNKGNFPGRFSGRQFSNSRSEMNVSTLELGDSALYLCASSLYSWSGVVNEQFFGPGTRLTVL.

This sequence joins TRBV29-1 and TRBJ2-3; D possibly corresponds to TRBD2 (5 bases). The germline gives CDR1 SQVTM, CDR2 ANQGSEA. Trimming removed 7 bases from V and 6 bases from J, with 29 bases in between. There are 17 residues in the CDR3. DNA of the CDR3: TGCAGCGCTTCAGGCCCCCGGGAAAGGCCCAGTGAGGATACGCAGTATTTT. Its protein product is CSASGPRERPSEDTQYF.

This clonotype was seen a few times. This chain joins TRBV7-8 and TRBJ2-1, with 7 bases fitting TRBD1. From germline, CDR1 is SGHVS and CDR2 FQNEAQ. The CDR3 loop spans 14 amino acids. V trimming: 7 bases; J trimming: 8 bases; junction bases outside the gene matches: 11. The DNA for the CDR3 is TGTGCCAGCACCCGGGACAGCCCCGCGGATGAGCAGTTCTTC. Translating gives CASTRDSPADEQFF.